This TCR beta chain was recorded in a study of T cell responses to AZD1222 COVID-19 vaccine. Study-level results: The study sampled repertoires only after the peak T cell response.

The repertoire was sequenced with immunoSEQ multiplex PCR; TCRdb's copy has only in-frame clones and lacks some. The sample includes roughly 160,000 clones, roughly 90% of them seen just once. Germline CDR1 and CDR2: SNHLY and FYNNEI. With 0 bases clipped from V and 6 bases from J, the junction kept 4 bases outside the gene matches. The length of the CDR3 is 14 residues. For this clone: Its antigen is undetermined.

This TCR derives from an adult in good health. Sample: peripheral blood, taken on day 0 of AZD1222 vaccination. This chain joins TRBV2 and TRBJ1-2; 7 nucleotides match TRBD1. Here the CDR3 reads CASSEARRGHGYTF. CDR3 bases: TGTGCCAGCAGTGAAGCGCGTAGGGGGCATGGCTACACCTTC.